Listed here is a single TCR beta chain. Its antigen is not identified. Germline V CDR1 and CDR2: MNHEY, SMNVEV (reference sequence). The V and J ends lost 3 bases and 4 bases respectively, with 12 bases between them. This CDR3 region has 14 residues. This sample was taken from a study of cytomegalovirus exposure and HLA in healthy donors. Study-level results: TRBV6-2, TRBV6-3 and some other V segments were excluded as indistinguishable.

Vbeta (60) and Jbeta (13) primers were used in the PCR. Clones were read by immunoSEQ multiplex PCR, and TCRdb kept only the in-frame ones, dropping some. The sample lists under 200,000 clones, around 65% occurring once. The sample was PBMCs. The chain employs TRBV27 and TRBJ2-5; D is undetermined. The receptor was derived from a woman aged 35 to 49 in good health and CMV-seropositive. CDR3 residues: CASSFQQTRETQYF. For the CDR3, the DNA is TGTGCCAGCAGTTTCCAACAGACAAGAGAGACCCAGTACTTC.